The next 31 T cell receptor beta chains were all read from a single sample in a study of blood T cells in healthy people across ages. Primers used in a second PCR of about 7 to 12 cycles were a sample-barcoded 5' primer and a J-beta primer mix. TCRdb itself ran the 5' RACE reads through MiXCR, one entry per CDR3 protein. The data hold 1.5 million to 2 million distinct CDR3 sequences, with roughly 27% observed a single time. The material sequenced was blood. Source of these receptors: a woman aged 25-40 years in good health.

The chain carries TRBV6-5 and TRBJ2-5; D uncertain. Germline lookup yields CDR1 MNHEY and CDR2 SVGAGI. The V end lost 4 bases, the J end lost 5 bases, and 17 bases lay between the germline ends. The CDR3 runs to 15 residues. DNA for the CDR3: TGTGCCAGCAGTTCCACCACCTTAGGGTCGGAGACCCAGTACTTC. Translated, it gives CASSSTTLGSETQYF.

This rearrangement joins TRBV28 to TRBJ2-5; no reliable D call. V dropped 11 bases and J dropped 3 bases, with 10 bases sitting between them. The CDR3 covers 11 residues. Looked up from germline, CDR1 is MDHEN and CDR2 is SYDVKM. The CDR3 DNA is TGTGCCGTGATTGAGGAAGAGACCCAGTACTTC. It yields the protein CAVIEEETQYF.

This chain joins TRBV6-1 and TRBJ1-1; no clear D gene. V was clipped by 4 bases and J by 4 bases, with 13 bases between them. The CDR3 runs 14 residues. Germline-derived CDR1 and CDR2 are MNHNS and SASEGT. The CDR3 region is CASSVTAVGTEAFF. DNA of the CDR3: TGTGCCAGCAGTGTCACGGCGGTCGGCACTGAAGCTTTCTTT.

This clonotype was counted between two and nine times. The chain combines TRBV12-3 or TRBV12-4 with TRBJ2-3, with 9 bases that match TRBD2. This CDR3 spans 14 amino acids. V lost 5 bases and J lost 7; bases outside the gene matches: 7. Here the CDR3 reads CASSTLAGRNTQYF. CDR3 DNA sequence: TGTGCCAGCAGTACCCTAGCGGGAAGGAATACGCAGTATTTT.

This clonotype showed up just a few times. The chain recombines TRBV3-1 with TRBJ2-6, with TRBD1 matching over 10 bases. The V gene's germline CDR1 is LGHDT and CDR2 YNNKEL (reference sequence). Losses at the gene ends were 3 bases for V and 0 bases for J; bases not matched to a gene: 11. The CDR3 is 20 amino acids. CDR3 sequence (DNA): TGTGCCAGCAGCCACTATCTACAGGACAGGGGGTTCTCTGGGGCCAACGTCCTGACTTTC. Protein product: CASSHYLQDRGFSGANVLTF.

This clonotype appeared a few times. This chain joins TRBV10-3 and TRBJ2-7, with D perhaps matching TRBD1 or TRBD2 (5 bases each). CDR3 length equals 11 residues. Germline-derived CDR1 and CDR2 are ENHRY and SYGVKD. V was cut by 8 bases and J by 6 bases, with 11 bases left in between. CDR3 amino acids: CAIRGPSEQYF. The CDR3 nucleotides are TGTGCCATCCGGGGCCCTAGCGAGCAGTACTTC.

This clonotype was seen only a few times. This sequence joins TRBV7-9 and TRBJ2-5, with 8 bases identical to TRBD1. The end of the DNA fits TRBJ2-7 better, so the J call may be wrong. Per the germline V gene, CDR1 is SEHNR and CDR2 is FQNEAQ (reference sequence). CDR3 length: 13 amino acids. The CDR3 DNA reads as TGTGCCAGCAGGGAGACAGGGGACAGCGAGCAGTACTTC. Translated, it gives CASRETGDSEQYF.

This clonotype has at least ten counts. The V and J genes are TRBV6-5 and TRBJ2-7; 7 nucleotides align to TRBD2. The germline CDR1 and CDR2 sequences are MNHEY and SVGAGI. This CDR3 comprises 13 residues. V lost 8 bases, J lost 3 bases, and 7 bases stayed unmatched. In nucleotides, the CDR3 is TGTGCCAGCCGGTATAGCGGGTTCTACGAGCAGTACTTC. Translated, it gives CASRYSGFYEQYF.

The CDR3 nucleotides are TGCAGTGCTAGAGTAGCTGCTTCTGCGACAGGAATCCCAGATACGCAGTATTTT. It is translated as CSARVAASATGIPDTQYF. The chain carries TRBV20-1 and TRBJ2-3; possible D gene TRBD1, 6 bases. Germline CDR1 reads DFQATT; CDR2 reads SNEGSKA (reference sequence). The CDR3 consists of 18 residues. Trimming pared 1 base from V and 4 bases from J, leaving 24 bases between.

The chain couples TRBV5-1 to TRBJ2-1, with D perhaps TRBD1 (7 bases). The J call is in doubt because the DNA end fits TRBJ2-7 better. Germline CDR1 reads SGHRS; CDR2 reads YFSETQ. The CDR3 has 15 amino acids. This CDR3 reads CASSFWQGGYNEQYF. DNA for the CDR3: TGCGCCAGCAGCTTTTGGCAGGGGGGTTACAATGAGCAGTACTTC.

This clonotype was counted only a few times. The CDR3 here is CASSTPGLAGTHTQYF. The CDR3 DNA sequence: TGTGCCAGCAGCACTCCCGGACTAGCGGGCACCCATACGCAGTATTTT. The gene calls are TRBV7-9 and TRBJ2-3; 11 bases are shared with TRBD2. This CDR3 region has 16 residues. V trimming: 5 bases; J trimming: 7 bases; junction bases outside the gene matches: 11. Germline-derived CDR1 and CDR2 are SEHNR and FQNEAQ (reference sequence).

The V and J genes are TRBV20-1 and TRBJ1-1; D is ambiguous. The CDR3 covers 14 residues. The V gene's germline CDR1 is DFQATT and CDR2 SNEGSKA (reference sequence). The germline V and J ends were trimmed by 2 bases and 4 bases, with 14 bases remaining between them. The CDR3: CSARLRGWGTEAFF. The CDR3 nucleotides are TGCAGTGCTAGATTACGGGGATGGGGCACTGAAGCTTTCTTT.

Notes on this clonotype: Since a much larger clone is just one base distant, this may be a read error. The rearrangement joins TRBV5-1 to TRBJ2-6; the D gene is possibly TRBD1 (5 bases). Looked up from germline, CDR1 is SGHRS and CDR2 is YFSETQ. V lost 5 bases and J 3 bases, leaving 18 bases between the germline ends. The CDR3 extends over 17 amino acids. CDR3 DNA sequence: TGCGCCAGCAGAATTGGTATTGCAGGGCGTGGGGCCAACGTCCTGACTTTC. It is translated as CASRIGIAGRGANVLTF.

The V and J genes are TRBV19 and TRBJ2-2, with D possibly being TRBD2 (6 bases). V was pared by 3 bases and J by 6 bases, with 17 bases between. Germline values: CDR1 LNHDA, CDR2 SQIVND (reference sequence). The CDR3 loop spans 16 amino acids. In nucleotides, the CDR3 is TGTGCCAGTAGTATTGATCGGGGAGGAGGGGCCGGGGAGCTGTTTTTT. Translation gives CASSIDRGGGAGELFF.

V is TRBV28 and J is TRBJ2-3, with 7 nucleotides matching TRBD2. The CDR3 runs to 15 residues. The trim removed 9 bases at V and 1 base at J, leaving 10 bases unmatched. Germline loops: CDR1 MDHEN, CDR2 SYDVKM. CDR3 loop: CASSTGRDRTDTQYF. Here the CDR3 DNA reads TGTGCCAGTTCCACGGGGAGGGACCGCACAGATACGCAGTATTTT.

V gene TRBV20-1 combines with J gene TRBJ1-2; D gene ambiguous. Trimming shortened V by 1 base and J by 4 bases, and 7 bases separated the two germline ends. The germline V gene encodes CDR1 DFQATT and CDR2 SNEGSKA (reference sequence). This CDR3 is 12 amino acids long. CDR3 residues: CSARVTGYGYTF. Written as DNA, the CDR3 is TGCAGTGCTAGAGTGACGGGCTATGGCTACACCTTC.

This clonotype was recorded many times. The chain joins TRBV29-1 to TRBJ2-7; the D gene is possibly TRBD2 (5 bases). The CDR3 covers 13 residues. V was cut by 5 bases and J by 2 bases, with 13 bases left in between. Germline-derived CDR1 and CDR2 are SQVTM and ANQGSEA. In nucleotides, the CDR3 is TGCAGCGTTCGTTTAGCGTCAACCTACGAGCAGTACTTC. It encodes CSVRLASTYEQYF.

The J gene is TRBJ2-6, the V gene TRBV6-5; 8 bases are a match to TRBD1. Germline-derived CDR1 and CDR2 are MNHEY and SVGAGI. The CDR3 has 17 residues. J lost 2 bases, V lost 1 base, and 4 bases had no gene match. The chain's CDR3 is CASSYYRTGPGANVLTF. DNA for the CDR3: TGTGCCAGCAGTTACTATAGGACAGGGCCTGGGGCCAACGTCCTGACTTTC.

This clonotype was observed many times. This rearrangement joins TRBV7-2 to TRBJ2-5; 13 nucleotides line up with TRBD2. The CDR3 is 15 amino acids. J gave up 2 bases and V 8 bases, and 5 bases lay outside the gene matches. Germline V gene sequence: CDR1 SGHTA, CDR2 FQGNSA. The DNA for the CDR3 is TGTGCCAGCGGACTAGCGGGGGCTATACAAGAGACCCAGTACTTC. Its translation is CASGLAGAIQETQYF. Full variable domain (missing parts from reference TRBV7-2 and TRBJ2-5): GAGVSQSPSNKVTEKGKDVELRCDPISGHTALYWYRQSLGQGLEFLIYFQGNSAPDKSGLPSDRFSAERTGGSVSTLTIQRTQQEDSAVYLCASGLAGAIQETQYFGPGTRLLVL.

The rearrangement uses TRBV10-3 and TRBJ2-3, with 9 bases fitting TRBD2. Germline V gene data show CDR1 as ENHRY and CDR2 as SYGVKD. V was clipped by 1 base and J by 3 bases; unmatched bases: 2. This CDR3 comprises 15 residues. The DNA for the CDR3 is TGTGCCATCAGTGAGTTAGCGGGGGCTACAGATACGCAGTATTTT. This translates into CAISELAGATDTQYF.

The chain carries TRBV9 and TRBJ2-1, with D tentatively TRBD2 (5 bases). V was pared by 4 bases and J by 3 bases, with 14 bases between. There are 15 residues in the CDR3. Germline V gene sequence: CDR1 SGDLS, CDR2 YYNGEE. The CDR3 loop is CASSPDPGNYNEQFF. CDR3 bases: TGTGCCAGCAGCCCTGACCCGGGGAACTACAATGAGCAGTTCTTC.

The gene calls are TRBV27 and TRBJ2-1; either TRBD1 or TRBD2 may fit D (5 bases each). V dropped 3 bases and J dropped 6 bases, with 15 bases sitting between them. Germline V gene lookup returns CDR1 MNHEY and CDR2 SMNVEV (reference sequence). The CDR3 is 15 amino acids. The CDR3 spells CASSLGPGTLNEQFF. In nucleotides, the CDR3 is TGTGCCAGCAGTTTGGGTCCCGGGACCCTCAATGAGCAGTTCTTC.

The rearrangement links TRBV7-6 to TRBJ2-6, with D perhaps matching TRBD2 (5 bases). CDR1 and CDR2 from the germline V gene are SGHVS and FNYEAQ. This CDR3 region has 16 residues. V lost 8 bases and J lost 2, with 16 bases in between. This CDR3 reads CASRSQGSPGANVLTF. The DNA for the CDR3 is TGTGCCAGCCGCAGTCAAGGGAGCCCTGGGGCCAACGTCCTGACTTTC.

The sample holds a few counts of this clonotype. The CDR3 DNA sequence: TGTGCCAGCTCACGTTCCTTGGATGAGCAGTTCTTC. It encodes CASSRSLDEQFF. The chain combines TRBV18 with TRBJ2-1; no clear D. CDR3 length: 12 residues. Germline CDR1 and CDR2: KGHSH and LQKENI. Trimming took off 4 bases at V and 8 bases at J, with 9 bases between the two ends.

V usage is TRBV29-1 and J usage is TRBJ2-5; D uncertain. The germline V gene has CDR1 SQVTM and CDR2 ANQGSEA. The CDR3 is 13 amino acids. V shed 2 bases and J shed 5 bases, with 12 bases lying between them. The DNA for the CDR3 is TGCAGCGTTGAACACCGCCTCAGGGAGACCCAGTACTTC. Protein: CSVEHRLRETQYF.

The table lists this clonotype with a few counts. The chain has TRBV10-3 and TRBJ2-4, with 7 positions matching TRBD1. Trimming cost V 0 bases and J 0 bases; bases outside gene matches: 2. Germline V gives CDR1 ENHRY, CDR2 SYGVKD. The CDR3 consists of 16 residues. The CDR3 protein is CAISESDRVAKNIQYF. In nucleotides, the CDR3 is TGTGCCATCAGTGAGTCCGACAGGGTAGCCAAAAACATTCAGTACTTC.

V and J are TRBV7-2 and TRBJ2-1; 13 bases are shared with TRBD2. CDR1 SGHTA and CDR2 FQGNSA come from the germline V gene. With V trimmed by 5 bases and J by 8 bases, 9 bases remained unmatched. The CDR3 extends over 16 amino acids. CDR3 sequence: CASSADTSGRAHEQFF. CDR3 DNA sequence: TGTGCCAGCAGCGCAGATACTAGCGGGAGGGCCCATGAGCAGTTCTTC.

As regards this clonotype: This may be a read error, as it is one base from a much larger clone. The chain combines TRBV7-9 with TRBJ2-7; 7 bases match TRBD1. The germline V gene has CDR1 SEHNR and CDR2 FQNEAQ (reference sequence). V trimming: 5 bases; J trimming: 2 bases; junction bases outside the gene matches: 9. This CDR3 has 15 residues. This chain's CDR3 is CASSVVGDRTYEQYF. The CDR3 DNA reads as TGTGCCAGCAGCGTAGTGGGGGACAGAACCTACGAGCAGTACTTC.

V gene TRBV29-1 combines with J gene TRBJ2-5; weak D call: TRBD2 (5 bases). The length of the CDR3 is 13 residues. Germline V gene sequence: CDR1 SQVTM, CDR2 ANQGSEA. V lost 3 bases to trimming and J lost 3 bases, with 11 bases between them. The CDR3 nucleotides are TGCAGCGTTGAGGTCCGGACTGAAGAGACCCAGTACTTC. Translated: CSVEVRTEETQYF.

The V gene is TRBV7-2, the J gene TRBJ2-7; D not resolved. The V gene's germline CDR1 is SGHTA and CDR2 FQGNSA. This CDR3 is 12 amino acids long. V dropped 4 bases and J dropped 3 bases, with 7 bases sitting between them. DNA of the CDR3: TGTGCCAGCAGCTCCCTCATCTACGAGCAGTACTTC. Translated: CASSSLIYEQYF. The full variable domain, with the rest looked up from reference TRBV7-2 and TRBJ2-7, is GAGVSQSPSNKVTEKGKDVELRCDPISGHTALYWYRQSLGQGLEFLIYFQGNSAPDKSGLPSDRFSAERTGGSVSTLTIQRTQQEDSAVYLCASSSLIYEQYFGPGTRLTVT.

In DNA, the CDR3 is TGTGCCAGCAGCCCCTTGGGGACAGAGGACTACGAGCAGTACTTC. Its translation: CASSPLGTEDYEQYF. This chain connects TRBV14 to TRBJ2-5; 7 nucleotides match TRBD1. The DNA end is a closer match to TRBJ2-7, so the J assignment may be wrong. The CDR3 contains 15 residues. The germline V gene encodes CDR1 SGHDN and CDR2 FVKESK.